Listed below are T cell receptor beta chains from one sample, sequenced in a study of metastatic and nonmetastatic thyroid tumors. Using MiXCR, TCRdb reanalyzed the PCR reads. The table shows about 20,000 clones, with about a sixth occurring only once. The specimen sequenced was tumor tissue. These receptors originate from a female donor with papillary thyroid cancer or a benign thyroid nodule (not recorded which). Some clones in this sample may be carry-over from other donors' samples. Both conserved end residues are part of each CDR3. D genes are given only for firm matches. Rows give clone size only sometimes, using once, few, many, or a class for an expanded clone.

D gene,J gene,V gene,clone size,CDR3 protein,CDR3 DNA
TRBD1,TRBJ1-5,TRBV28,many,CASSYRTGRIQPQHF,TGTGCCAGCAGCTATAGGACAGGTAGAATCCAGCCCCAGCATTTT
TRBD2,TRBJ2-4,TRBV7-8,many,CASSPSGGLAGTKNIQYF,TGTGCCAGCAGCCCATCGGGAGGACTAGCGGGGACAAAAAACATTCAGTACTTC
TRBD2,TRBJ2-1,TRBV27,many,CATRPLASGVHEQFF,TGTGCCACCCGACCCCTCGCTAGCGGGGTGCATGAGCAGTTCTTC
.,TRBJ2-2,TRBV7-2,many,CASSLRVGGPGELFF,TGTGCCAGCAGCTTAAGGGTTGGGGGGCCCGGGGAGCTGTTTTTT
TRBD1,TRBJ1-6,TRBV11-1,many,CASSLGSTGGWSPLHF,TGTGCCAGCAGCTTAGGATCGACAGGGGGCTGGTCACCCCTCCACTTT
TRBD1,TRBJ1-4,TRBV12-5,many,CASGLVPPGQGARRAEKLFF,TGTGCTAGTGGTTTGGTCCCACCGGGACAGGGGGCGAGGAGGGCTGAAAAACTGTTTTTT
.,TRBJ1-2,TRBV30,.,CAWEPGTLGYTF,TGTGCCTGGGAACCCGGGACACTTGGCTACACCTTC
.,TRBJ1-5,TRBV5-6,many,CASSRAVGIQGLNQPQHF,TGTGCCAGCAGCCGTGCCGTAGGTATACAGGGCCTCAATCAGCCCCAGCATTTT
.,TRBJ1-5,TRBV6-1,few,CASSEVLAGVLPQHF,TGTGCCAGCAGTGAAGTCTTGGCAGGAGTGCTGCCCCAGCATTTT
.,TRBJ2-3,TRBV5-1,many,CASSLDFQNTQYF,TGCGCCAGCAGCTTGGACTTTCAAAATACGCAGTATTTT
TRBD1,TRBJ2-2,TRBV4-2,many,CASSRGQSLSNTGELFF,TGTGCCAGCAGCCGGGGACAGAGCCTATCGAACACCGGGGAGCTGTTTTTT
.,TRBJ1-1,TRBV2,many,CASGLPRGGHGTEAFF,TGTGCCAGCGGGCTTCCAAGGGGGGGACATGGTACTGAAGCTTTCTTT
.,TRBJ2-3,TRBV19,many,CASSPRLALGDTQYF,TGTGCCAGTAGTCCAAGGCTAGCCCTTGGGGATACGCAGTATTTT
TRBD2,TRBJ2-7,TRBV19,many,CASSIPSGSQYF,TGTGCCAGTAGTATCCCTAGCGGATCCCAGTACTTC
TRBD1,TRBJ1-5,TRBV15,many,CASATGNQPQHF,TGTGCCTCTGCGACAGGGAATCAGCCCCAGCATTTT
.,TRBJ1-5,TRBV6-1,few,CASSELLGRVNGNQTQHF,TGTGCCAGCAGTGAACTTCTAGGAAGGGTGAACGGCAATCAGACCCAGCATTTT
TRBD2,TRBJ2-3,TRBV20-1,many,CSASGLAVTDTQYF,TGCAGTGCTAGTGGCCTAGCGGTGACAGATACGCAGTATTTT
TRBD1,TRBJ2-5,TRBV6-5,many,CASSYGDRGTIETQYF,TGTGCCAGCAGTTACGGGGACAGGGGAACGATTGAGACCCAGTACTTC
.,TRBJ1-5,TRBV20-1,many,CSGGPSDQPQHF,TGCAGTGGGGGTCCCAGCGATCAGCCCCAGCATTTT
TRBD2,TRBJ2-2,TRBV20-1,medium-sized,CSARDLAGDTGELFF,TGCAGTGCTAGAGATCTAGCGGGGGACACCGGGGAGCTGTTTTTT
TRBD2,TRBJ2-1,TRBV6-2/TRBV6-3,.,CASSYSPVASGRTYNEQFF,TGTGCCAGCAGTTACTCGCCCGTTGCTAGCGGGAGAACCTACAATGAGCAGTTCTTC
.,TRBJ1-4,TRBV5-1,many,CASSLRPNNEKLFF,TGCGCCAGCAGCTTGAGGCCTAATAATGAAAAACTGTTTTTT
TRBD1,TRBJ1-5,TRBV6-1,medium-sized,CASGDRASQPQHF,TGTGCCAGCGGGGACAGGGCGAGCCAGCCCCAGCATTTT
.,TRBJ2-6,TRBV20-1,many,CSARDLGVGGANVLTF,TGCAGTGCTAGAGATTTAGGGGTTGGTGGGGCCAACGTCCTGACTTTC
.,TRBJ1-1,TRBV10-3,many,CAISESNTNTEAFF,TGTGCCATCAGTGAGTCTAACACAAACACTGAAGCTTTCTTT
.,TRBJ1-3,TRBV6-1,few,CASRERASSSGNTIYF,TGTGCCAGCAGGGAAAGGGCGTCCTCGTCTGGAAACACCATATATTTT
TRBD1,TRBJ2-5,TRBV5-6,few,CASSDRDRGRETQYF,TGTGCCAGCAGCGATAGGGACAGGGGGCGTGAGACCCAGTACTTC
TRBD2,TRBJ2-7,TRBV11-1,many,CASSLGTSGTSYEQYF,TGTGCCAGCAGCTTAGGGACTAGCGGGACGTCCTACGAGCAGTACTTC
.,TRBJ2-1,TRBV5-6,many,CASSLGAGTQDNEQFF,TGTGCCAGCAGCTTGGGGGCCGGGACCCAAGACAATGAGCAGTTCTTC
.,TRBJ1-1,TRBV6-1,.,CARWENTEAFF,TGTGCCAGATGGGAGAACACTGAAGCTTTCTTT
.,TRBJ2-3,TRBV11-2,many,CASSLEPAYTQYF,TGTGCCAGCAGCTTAGAGCCTGCGTATACGCAGTATTTT
.,TRBJ2-5,TRBV5-5,many,CASSLEHTQETQYF,TGTGCCAGCAGCTTGGAACATACTCAAGAGACCCAGTACTTC
.,TRBJ1-2,TRBV27,many,CASSLKGPSLYGYTF,TGTGCCAGCAGCCTGAAAGGACCCTCCCTGTATGGCTACACCTTC
.,TRBJ1-6,TRBV30,few,CAWSGGSGSNSPLHF,TGTGCCTGGAGTGGGGGCTCCGGGAGTAATTCACCCCTCCACTTT
.,TRBJ1-1,TRBV7-9,many,CASSLGARGNTEAFF,TGTGCCAGCAGCTTAGGGGCGAGAGGGAACACTGAAGCTTTCTTT
TRBD1,TRBJ1-2,TRBV27,many,CASSFYFSGQGAWGYTF,TGTGCCAGCAGTTTCTATTTTTCGGGACAGGGGGCTTGGGGCTACACCTTC
TRBD1,TRBJ1-2,TRBV6-5,few,CASSSLRLTGMGYAF,TGTGCCAGCAGTTCCCTCAGGTTGACAGGGATGGGCTACGCCTTC
.,TRBJ2-5,TRBV19,many,CASSWFVAGETQYF,TGTGCCAGTAGTTGGTTCGTGGCGGGAGAGACCCAGTACTTC
.,TRBJ1-5,TRBV5-1,many,CASSPGGESNQPQHF,TGCGCCAGCAGCCCCGGGGGGGAGAGCAATCAGCCCCAGCATTTT
.,TRBJ2-2,TRBV6-1,many,CASSEDGGGELFF,TGTGCCAGCAGTGAAGACGGGGGCGGGGAGCTGTTTTTT
.,TRBJ1-5,TRBV28,many,CASTGLNQPQHF,TGTGCCAGCACCGGTCTCAATCAGCCCCAGCATTTT
.,TRBJ2-5,TRBV7-3,many,CASSLEVEGTQYF,TGTGCCAGCAGCTTAGAAGTAGAAGGGACCCAGTACTTC
.,TRBJ1-2,TRBV3-1,many,CASSPTGTAGYTF,TGTGCCAGCAGCCCGACAGGAACGGCGGGCTACACCTTC
.,TRBJ1-2,TRBV5-1,.,CASAQINYFYTF,TGCGCCAGCGCGCAGATTAACTATTTCTACACCTTC
.,TRBJ2-2,TRBV28,few,CASSLGATGELFF,TGTGCCAGCAGTTTAGGCGCGACCGGGGAGCTGTTTTTT
.,TRBJ1-5,TRBV12-3/TRBV12-4,many,CASSLSSGGISNQPQHF,TGTGCCAGCAGTTTAAGCTCCGGGGGAATAAGCAATCAGCCCCAGCATTTT
.,TRBJ1-1,TRBV11-3,.,CASSLVGVNTEAFF,TGTGCCAGCAGCTTAGTAGGTGTGAACACTGAAGCTTTCTTT
TRBD1,TRBJ1-6,TRBV9,many,CASSPWGQGNSPLHF,TGTGCCAGCAGCCCTTGGGGACAGGGCAATTCACCCCTCCACTTT
.,TRBJ1-5,TRBV28,medium-sized,CASRRDQPQHF,TGTGCCAGCAGGCGAGATCAGCCCCAGCATTTT
.,TRBJ2-5,TRBV15,many,CATSRWGGTETQYF,TGTGCCACCAGCAGGTGGGGCGGGACGGAGACCCAGTACTTC
.,TRBJ1-6,TRBV6-2/TRBV6-3,few,CASSYLVFSAAGSLLHF,TGTGCCAGCAGTTACTTAGTCTTTTCGGCCGCAGGATCACTCCTCCACTTT
.,TRBJ1-1,TRBV30,many,CASYGIRGTEAFF,TGTGCCTCGTACGGGATCCGAGGCACTGAAGCTTTCTTT
TRBD2,TRBJ2-7,TRBV20-1,medium-sized,CSAQGLAGYEQYF,TGCAGTGCCCAAGGACTAGCGGGCTACGAGCAGTACTTC
.,TRBJ1-1,TRBV24-1,few,CATSESSNAGTEAFF,TGTGCCACCAGTGAATCCTCCAATGCTGGCACTGAAGCTTTCTTT
TRBD1,TRBJ2-3,TRBV6-1,many,CASSTQGAGTDTQYF,TGTGCCAGCAGTACCCAGGGGGCCGGGACAGATACGCAGTATTTT
.,TRBJ1-3,TRBV6-1,medium-sized,CATAVRGNTIYF,TGTGCCACAGCGGTGCGGGGAAACACCATATATTTT
TRBD1,TRBJ1-2,TRBV12-3/TRBV12-4,.,CASSFRTGAKYGYTF,TGTGCCAGCAGTTTCCGGACAGGGGCTAAGTATGGCTACACTTTC
.,TRBJ1-6,TRBV27,medium-sized,CASSFPPAPLHF,TGTGCCAGCAGTTTTCCCCCGGCACCCCTCCACTTT
.,TRBJ2-1,TRBV5-1,many,CASSLAVQRRRTYNEQFF,TGCGCCAGCAGCTTGGCGGTTCAACGGAGGCGGACCTACAATGAGCAGTTCTTC
.,TRBJ1-2,TRBV14,.,CASSQGPNYGCTF,TGTGCCAGCAGCCAAGGCCCTAACTATGGCTGCACCTTC